The 21 T cell receptor beta chains below all came from one sample that was sequenced in a study of cytomegalovirus exposure and HLA in healthy donors. The PCR ran on 60 Vbeta and 13 Jbeta primers. Here immunoSEQ multiplex PCR was the method, and the copy in TCRdb shows in-frame clones only, minus some. This sample carries roughly 200,000 clones, around 80% of them seen once, and the ten largest clones take roughly 1.7%. Material for sequencing was PBMCs. The receptors here all came from a man aged 35 to 55 in good health and CMV-seropositive.

The chain couples TRBV7-9 to TRBJ2-7; maybe TRBD1 (5 bases). The V gene lost 5 bases and the J gene lost 3 bases, with 14 bases spanning the gap. CDR1 and CDR2 (germline): SEHNR, FQNEAQ (reference sequence). CDR3 length: 14 amino acids. CDR3 protein: CASSPRDRHYEQYF. The CDR3 region has the DNA TGTGCCAGCAGCCCACGTGACAGACACTACGAGCAGTACTTC.

The chain employs TRBV6-5 and TRBJ1-5; possibly TRBD1 for D (5 bases). V shed 5 bases and J shed 6 bases, with 11 bases lying between them. The length of the CDR3 is 13 residues. Germline V lookup: CDR1 MNHEY, CDR2 SVGAGI. This CDR3 is CASSELGGQPQHF. The CDR3 DNA reads TGTGCCAGCAGTGAGTTGGGGGGTCAGCCCCAGCATTTT.

The count of this clone is one. The DNA for the CDR3 is TGTGCCAGCTCACCACGTGGGGGGGCGAGGGACACTGAAGCTTTCTTT. As protein: CASSPRGGARDTEAFF. This rearrangement joins TRBV18 to TRBJ1-1, with D perhaps matching TRBD1 (6 bases). CDR1 KGHSH and CDR2 LQKENI come from the germline V gene. V was shortened by 1 base and J by 3 bases, with 15 bases between the two germline ends. This CDR3 region has 16 residues.

This clone was seen only a few times. The chain is built from TRBV30 and TRBJ2-3; D is unresolved. Per the germline V gene, CDR1 is GTSNPN and CDR2 is SVGIG (reference sequence). This CDR3 is 9 amino acids long. Between the trimmed V and J ends, which lost 5 bases and 10 bases, there was a span of 7 bases. CDR3 residues: CAWGPPQYF. The DNA of the CDR3 is TGTGCCTGGGGCCCTCCGCAGTATTTT.

This clone was detected a few times. This chain uses TRBV11-2 with TRBJ2-2; tentatively, D is TRBD1 (5 bases). Deletions cut 6 bases from V and 5 bases from J, with 16 bases between. CDR3 size: 15 residues. Germline CDR1 SGHAT, CDR2 FQNNGV. CDR3 in amino acids: CASRMGLGSTGELFF. As DNA, the CDR3 is TGTGCCAGCAGGATGGGGCTAGGGTCGACCGGGGAGCTGTTTTTT.

This chain joins TRBV27 and TRBJ1-6; D might be TRBD1 (6 bases). V lost 3 bases and J lost 8, with 11 bases in between. Germline CDR1 is MNHEY and CDR2 is SMNVEV (reference sequence). The CDR3 loop spans 14 amino acids. The CDR3 coding sequence is TGTGCCAGCAGTTTCAGGGGTTTAGATTCACCCCTCCACTTT. Its translation is CASSFRGLDSPLHF.

In its sample, this clone was seen a few times. The V and J genes are TRBV6-5 and TRBJ1-2; weak D call: TRBD1 (6 bases). Looked up from germline, CDR1 is MNHEY and CDR2 is SVGAGI. V gave up 2 bases and J gave up 4 bases, with 11 bases separating them. This CDR3 comprises 14 residues. The CDR3, as DNA: TGTGCCAGCAGTTACGGGGGCGCGAGCTATGGCTACACCTTC. Residues: CASSYGGASYGYTF.

The V and J genes are TRBV5-1 and TRBJ2-5; perhaps TRBD2 as D (5 bases). The CDR3 covers 13 residues. CDR1 and CDR2 from the germline V gene are SGHRS and YFSETQ. The V gene lost 10 bases and the J gene lost 5 bases, with 18 bases spanning the gap. The DNA for the CDR3 is TGCGCCTCCCAACCCTTTGGAGGTGAGACCCAGTACTTC. Protein: CASQPFGGETQYF.

This clone was seen a single time. The chain employs TRBV4-1 and TRBJ2-7; a weak D match, TRBD1 (6 bases). The CDR3 sequence is 16 residues long. Germline CDR1 MGHRA, CDR2 YSYEKL. The V end was cut by 1 base, the J end by 4 bases, with 17 bases between. CDR3 DNA: TGCGCCAGCAGCCAAGGCTGGACAGTAAGTGAATACGAGCAGTACTTC. Translation gives CASSQGWTVSEYEQYF.

In this sample, this clone turned up a few times. CDR3 sequence: CASSPRTATGELFF. The CDR3 DNA sequence: TGTGCCAGCAGCCCAAGGACAGCTACCGGGGAGCTGTTTTTT. The chain is built from TRBV9 and TRBJ2-2, with D maybe TRBD1 (6 bases). V dropped 4 bases and J dropped 5 bases, with 12 bases sitting between them. The CDR3 has 14 amino acids. Per the germline V gene, CDR1 is SGDLS and CDR2 is YYNGEE.

The chain joins TRBV18 to TRBJ2-2; TRBD1 matches at 11 bases. The CDR3 runs 17 residues. Per germline, CDR1 KGHSH and CDR2 LQKENI. Losses at the gene ends were 3 bases for V and 4 bases for J; bases not matched to a gene: 7. CDR3 residues: CASSPSRTGGATGELFF. DNA of the CDR3: TGTGCCAGCTCACCTAGTCGGACAGGGGGCGCCACCGGGGAGCTGTTTTTT.

This clone was recorded a few times. The chain has TRBV4-2 and TRBJ2-4, with D perhaps TRBD1 (6 bases). V gave up 0 bases and J gave up 4 bases, with 13 bases separating them. The length of the CDR3 is 16 residues. Germline CDR1 reads LGHNA; CDR2 reads YNFKEQ. CDR3 bases: TGTGCCAGCAGCCAAGATCGGGGCAGGGGTAAAAACATTCAGTACTTC. This gives the protein CASSQDRGRGKNIQYF.

The chain carries TRBV4-1 and TRBJ2-1; TRBD1 matches at 9 bases. Germline V gene data show CDR1 as MGHRA and CDR2 as YSYEKL. The trim removed 0 bases at V and 7 bases at J, leaving 7 bases unmatched. The CDR3 loop spans 16 amino acids. The CDR3 loop is CASSQDQGTGWNEQFF. CDR3 nucleotide sequence: TGCGCCAGCAGCCAAGATCAAGGGACAGGGTGGAATGAGCAGTTCTTC.

The rearrangement links TRBV19 to TRBJ2-7; no reliable D call. Trimming cost V 4 bases and J 6 bases, with 7 bases left between them. The V gene's germline CDR1 is LNHDA and CDR2 SQIVND (reference sequence). The CDR3 loop spans 11 amino acids. The CDR3 DNA is TGTGCCAGTAGTACAGTTGGCGAGCAGTACTTC. Its translation is CASSTVGEQYF.

V and J are TRBV18 and TRBJ2-5, with D maybe TRBD2 (6 bases). Germline V CDR1 and CDR2: KGHSH, LQKENI. The length of the CDR3 is 14 residues. V dropped 4 bases and J dropped 5 bases, with 14 bases sitting between them. CDR3 coding DNA: TGTGCCAGCTCACTACTAGCCGGCCGGGAGACCCAGTACTTC. It yields the protein CASSLLAGRETQYF.

This chain uses TRBV5-8 with TRBJ1-1, with 7 bases lining up with TRBD1. CDR3 length equals 14 residues. Per germline, CDR1 SGHTS and CDR2 YDEGEE. V trimming: 5 bases; J trimming: 5 bases; junction bases outside the gene matches: 9. CDR3 bases: TGTGCCAGCAGTAGGACAAACAGGGGAACTGAAGCTTTCTTT. This translates into CASSRTNRGTEAFF.

J is TRBJ1-1 and V is TRBV11-2; a weak D match, TRBD1 (6 bases). CDR1 is SGHAT and CDR2 is FQNNGV in the germline V gene. V was trimmed by 1 base and J by 5 bases, leaving 8 bases between them. The CDR3 sequence is 13 residues long. This chain's CDR3 is CASSLVGGTEAFF. The CDR3 DNA follows: TGTGCCAGCAGCTTAGTAGGGGGAACTGAAGCTTTCTTT.

The V and J genes are TRBV18 and TRBJ1-1, with 7 positions matching TRBD1. The V and J ends lost 2 bases and 4 bases, in that order; junction bases with no gene match: 1. CDR1 and CDR2 from the germline V gene are KGHSH and LQKENI. The CDR3 length is 13 residues. DNA for the CDR3: TGTGCCAGCTCACCAAGACAGGGCACTGAAGCTTTCTTT. This gives the protein CASSPRQGTEAFF.

The rearrangement uses TRBV7-9 and TRBJ1-2, with 8 positions matching TRBD1. This CDR3 has 15 residues. Unmatched junction bases numbered 6, after V lost 1 base and J lost 5 bases. The V gene's germline CDR1 is SEHNR and CDR2 FQNEAQ (reference sequence). The CDR3: CASSLVQGAQYGYTF. CDR3 in DNA: TGTGCCAGCAGCTTAGTTCAGGGGGCTCAGTATGGCTACACCTTC. Full variable domain (remainder filled in from reference TRBV7-9 and TRBJ1-2): DTGVSQNPRHKITKRGQNVTFRCDPISEHNRLYWYRQTLGQGPEFLTYFQNEAQLEKSRLLSDRFSAERPKGSFSTLEIQRTEQGDSAMYLCASSLVQGAQYGYTFGSGTRLTVV.

The chain couples TRBV5-1 to TRBJ2-7; D may be TRBD1 (5 bases). The length of the CDR3 is 14 residues. The germline gives CDR1 SGHRS, CDR2 YFSETQ. Trimming pared 0 bases from V and 4 bases from J, leaving 11 bases between. CDR3 sequence reads: CASSLGRGVYEQYF. The CDR3 DNA reads as TGCGCCAGCAGCTTGGGAAGGGGTGTTTACGAGCAGTACTTC.

This chain links TRBV4-2 with TRBJ1-1; 10 bases match TRBD1. J was trimmed by 7 bases and V by 4 bases; bases with no gene match: 6. The CDR3 extends over 14 amino acids. Per germline, CDR1 LGHNA and CDR2 YNFKEQ. The CDR3 coding sequence is TGTGCCAGCAGCCGAGACAGGGGGCAAGGTGAAGCTTTCTTT. Encoded protein: CASSRDRGQGEAFF.